This T cell receptor (beta chain) came from a study of blood T cell repertoires in COVID-19. This CDR3 has 15 residues. Germline lookup yields CDR1 MNHEY and CDR2 SVGEGT. V lost 5 bases and J lost 6; bases outside the gene matches: 9. The method was immunoSEQ multiplex PCR; TCRdb's version includes in-frame clones alone and lacks a portion of them. The sample consists of about 380,000 clones, around 92% of them appearing once. What was sequenced was peripheral blood. The chain carries TRBV6-2 or TRBV6-3 and TRBJ1-5; 8 bases align to TRBD1. This TCR was sampled from a man aged 35 to 55 with acute or convalescent COVID-19. In DNA form, the CDR3 reads TGTGCCAGCAGTGACAGGGGTAGTTTAAGTCAGCCCCAGCATTTT. Translating it yields CASSDRGSLSQPQHF.